This TCR beta chain was obtained from a study of CD8 T cells in ankylosing spondylitis. Overall study results and limits: Reactive arthritis synovial fluid and blood were previously reported to contain some motif variants.

Quantitative barcoded 5'-RACE was used to prepare TCR beta libraries. TCRdb reprocessed the 5' RACE reads with MiXCR, giving one entry per CDR3 protein. The sample consists of 150,000 to 200,000 distinct CDR3 sequences, under 14% of them appearing once. Worth noting for this clonotype: Its antigen is not identified.

This receptor was identified in a male donor with ankylosing spondylitis or in good health (not recorded which). The sequenced sample consisted of blood, either unsorted or a sorted T cell fraction (not recorded which).

This CDR3 is CSVRQGGQETQYF. Here the CDR3 DNA reads TGCAGCGTTAGACAGGGAGGGCAAGAGACCCAGTACTTC. This chain links TRBV29-1 with TRBJ2-5; D may correspond to TRBD1 or TRBD2 (7 bases each). With 5 bases removed from V and 2 bases from J, the gap between germline ends came to 12 bases. The length of the CDR3 is 13 residues. Germline CDR1 and CDR2: SQVTM and ANQGSEA.